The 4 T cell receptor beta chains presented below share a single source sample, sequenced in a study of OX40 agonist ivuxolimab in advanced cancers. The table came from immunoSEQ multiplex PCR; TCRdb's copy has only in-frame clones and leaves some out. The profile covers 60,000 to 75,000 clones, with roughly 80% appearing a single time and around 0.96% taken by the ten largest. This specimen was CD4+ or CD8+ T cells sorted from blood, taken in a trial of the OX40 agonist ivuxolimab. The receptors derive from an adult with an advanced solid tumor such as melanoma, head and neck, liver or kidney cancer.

This CDR3 is CASSLRGRGAEAFF. CDR3 bases: TGTGCCAGCAGCTTAAGGGGGCGCGGGGCTGAAGCTTTCTTT. The genes are TRBV11-2 and TRBJ1-1; 7 positions agree with TRBD1. The CDR3 extends over 14 amino acids. The germline V gene encodes CDR1 SGHAT and CDR2 FQNNGV. Trimming at V came to 2 bases and at J to 6 bases, leaving 6 bases not matched to a gene.

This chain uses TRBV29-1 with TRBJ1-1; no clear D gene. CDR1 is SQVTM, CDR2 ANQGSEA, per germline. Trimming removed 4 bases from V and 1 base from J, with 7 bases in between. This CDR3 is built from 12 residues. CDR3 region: CSVVKGNTEAFF. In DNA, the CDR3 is TGCAGCGTTGTTAAAGGGAACACTGAAGCTTTCTTT.

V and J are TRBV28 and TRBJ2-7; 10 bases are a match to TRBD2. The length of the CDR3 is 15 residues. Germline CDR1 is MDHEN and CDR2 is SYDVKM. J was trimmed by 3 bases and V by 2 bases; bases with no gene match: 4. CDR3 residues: CASSLSGGGNYEQYF. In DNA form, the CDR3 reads TGTGCCAGCAGTTTAAGCGGGGGGGGGAACTACGAGCAGTACTTC.

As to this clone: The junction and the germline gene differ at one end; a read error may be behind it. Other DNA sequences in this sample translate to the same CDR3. For the CDR3, the DNA is TGCGCCAGCAGCCTCGGTGGGACTAATGAAAAACTGTTTTTT. Translating it yields CASSLGGTNEKLFF. V usage is TRBV6-5 and J usage is TRBJ1-4; no reliable D call. Looked up from germline, CDR1 is MNHEY and CDR2 is SVGAGI. This CDR3 spans 14 amino acids.